Below, 22 T cell receptor beta chains from the same sample are listed, as sequenced in a study of T cell repertoires in aging, cancer and after chemotherapy. A mixed TRB-A/B primer pool amplified rearranged TRB by multiplex touch-down PCR. Each CDR3 protein gets one entry after TCRdb re-called the multiplex PCR reads with MiXCR. The table lists some 2,200 distinct CDR3 sequences, 22% of them singletons. Peripheral blood genomic DNA, not sorted cells or RNA, was the template. The sample was blood. The receptors were sampled from a human donor with a blood cancer.

In the case of this clonotype: This may be a read error: a much more frequent sequence differs by one nucleotide. This rearrangement joins TRBV18 to TRBJ1-4; TRBD2 agrees at 15 bases. The end of the DNA fits TRBJ2-3 better, so the J call may be wrong. Germline V lookup: CDR1 KGHSH, CDR2 LQKENI. There are 17 residues in the CDR3. CDR3 in amino acids: CASSPGLAGGITDSQYF. DNA of the CDR3: TGTGCCAGCTCACCCGGACTAGCGGGAGGGATCACAGATTCGCAGTATTTT.

The chain has TRBV20-1 and TRBJ2-5; 14 positions match TRBD2. The CDR3 is 16 amino acids. Germline loops: CDR1 DFQATT, CDR2 SNEGSKA (reference sequence). V dropped 0 bases and J dropped 5; count of bases not matched to a gene: 5. CDR3 in amino acids: CSARDKTSGRGETQYF. The CDR3, as DNA: TGCAGTGCTAGAGATAAGACTAGCGGGAGGGGGGAGACCCAGTACTTC.

This clonotype is judged medium-sized. The V gene is TRBV20-1, the J gene TRBJ2-5, with TRBD1 matching over 7 bases. CDR3 length equals 12 residues. V lost 6 bases, J lost 1 base, and 2 bases stayed unmatched. Germline V CDR1 and CDR2: DFQATT, SNEGSKA (reference sequence). The CDR3: CSAGQLQETQYF. In DNA form, the CDR3 reads TGCAGTGCGGGACAGCTCCAAGAGACCCAGTACTTC.

The chain couples TRBV5-4 to TRBJ2-5, with TRBD2 matching 16 bases. The V and J ends lost 2 bases and 9 bases, in that order; junction bases with no gene match: 4. The CDR3 spans 15 residues. Germline values: CDR1 SGHNT, CDR2 YYREEE (reference sequence). The CDR3 sequence: CASSLPGLAGGPQYF. The CDR3 DNA is TGTGCCAGCAGCTTACCGGGACTAGCGGGAGGGCCCCAGTACTTC.

The DNA of the CDR3 is TGTGCCCAGCCGGGGGCGCCTACCTACGAGCAGTACGTC. Translating it yields CAQPGAPTYEQYV. The gene calls are TRBV25-1 and TRBJ2-7, with D perhaps assigned TRBD1 or TRBD2 (6 bases each). Germline V lookup: CDR1 MGHDK, CDR2 SYGVNS. Trimming left V 11 bases short and J 2 bases short, with 16 bases between. The CDR3 totals 13 residues.

Only a few counts were recorded for this clonotype. The chain uses TRBV7-2 and TRBJ1-6; D remains unclear. The length of the CDR3 is 16 residues. V was pared by 2 bases and J by 0 bases, with 8 bases between. Per germline, CDR1 SGHTA and CDR2 FQGNSA. The CDR3 region is CASSLRVDSYNSPLHF. CDR3 nucleotides: TGTGCCAGCAGCTTAAGAGTGGACTCCTATAATTCACCCCTCCACTTT.

In its sample, this clonotype is medium-sized. This chain uses TRBV30 with TRBJ2-7; 8 nucleotides line up with TRBD2. Trimming took 2 bases from V and 7 from J; bases not matched to a gene: 7. This CDR3 comprises 13 residues. In germline, CDR1 is GTSNPN, CDR2 SVGIG (reference sequence). CDR3 nucleotides: TGTGCCTGGAGTACTAGCGGACCTTGGGAGCAGTACTTC. Translated: CAWSTSGPWEQYF.

By sample share, this clonotype is medium-sized. The chain employs TRBV18 and TRBJ2-3; 7 positions agree with TRBD2. This CDR3 has 17 residues. Germline V gene lookup returns CDR1 KGHSH and CDR2 LQKENI. Unmatched junction bases numbered 11, after V lost 3 bases and J lost 2 bases. CDR3 nucleotides: TGTGCCAGCTCACCCATCCTAGCGGAGGGTCACACAGATACGCAGTATTTT. Its protein is CASSPILAEGHTDTQYF. Using reference TRBV18 and TRBJ2-3 for the parts outside the CDR3, the full variable domain is NAGVMQNPRHLVRRRGQEARLRCSPMKGHSHVYWYRQLPEEGLKFMVYLQKENIIDESGMPKERFSAEFPKEGPSILRIQQVVRGDSAAYFCASSPILAEGHTDTQYFGPGTRLTVL.

By its share, this clonotype is medium-sized (0.01 to 0.1%). V is TRBV7-9 and J is TRBJ1-5, with 8 bases lining up with TRBD1. Germline V gene sequence: CDR1 SEHNR, CDR2 FQNEAQ (reference sequence). The V and J ends lost 0 bases and 7 bases, in that order; junction bases with no gene match: 11. The CDR3 runs to 17 residues. The CDR3 protein is CASSLALGQGLSQPQHF. The CDR3, as DNA: TGTGCCAGCAGCTTAGCCTTAGGACAGGGCCTGTCCCAGCCCCAGCATTTT.

The rearrangement uses TRBV30 and TRBJ2-3, with TRBD2 matching 7 bases. The CDR3 has 12 residues. V shed 5 bases, J shed 6 bases, and the junction held 5 bases outside the gene matches. CDR1 is GTSNPN, CDR2 SVGIG, per germline (reference sequence). The DNA of the CDR3 is TGTGCCTGGTCCGTCGGGAGGGATACGCAGTATTTT. This codes for CAWSVGRDTQYF.

By share of the sample, this clonotype is medium-sized. The gene calls are TRBV5-5 and TRBJ1-1, with D possibly being TRBD1 (6 bases). The CDR3 is 14 amino acids. V lost 5 bases to trimming and J lost 1 base, with 12 bases between them. The V gene's germline CDR1 is SGHKS and CDR2 YYEKEE (reference sequence). CDR3 DNA: TGTGCCAGCAGGTTAGGACAGACGAACACTGAAGCTTTCTTT. This codes for CASRLGQTNTEAFF.

This clonotype is deemed medium-sized. CDR3 region: CATSIRDRVYEQYF. The CDR3 coding sequence is TGTGCCACCAGCATCCGGGACAGAGTTTACGAGCAGTACTTC. The chain joins TRBV15 to TRBJ2-7; 7 bases agree with TRBD1. The CDR3 is 14 residues long. Germline V CDR1 and CDR2: LNHNV, YYDKDF (reference sequence). V was clipped by 4 bases and J by 4 bases; unmatched bases: 7.

With respect to this clonotype: This may come from a read error, since a much larger clone is one base off. The V gene is TRBV5-4, the J gene TRBJ2-1; 15 nucleotides line up with TRBD2. The DNA end is a closer match to TRBJ2-7, so the J assignment may be wrong. CDR3 length: 16 residues. Germline loops: CDR1 SGHNT, CDR2 YYREEE (reference sequence). In nucleotides, the CDR3 is TGTGCCAGCAGCTTAGGACTAGCGGGGGGGCCGGGTGAGCAGTACTTC. Amino acids: CASSLGLAGGPGEQYF.

As for this clonotype: One base away lies a much larger clone, so this may be a sequencing read error. CDR3 in DNA: TGTGCCAGCAGTTACTCGACCGGACAGGGACAGTCGAATTCCATAAACACTGAAGCTTTCTTT. Encoded protein: CASSYSTGQGQSNSINTEAFF. V usage is TRBV6-5 and J usage is TRBJ1-1; 8 nucleotides line up with TRBD1. The CDR3 is 21 residues long. CDR1 and CDR2 from the germline V gene are MNHEY and SVGAGI. The V gene end was trimmed by 0 bases and the J gene end by 2 bases; junction bases not matched to a gene: 20.

The rearrangement uses TRBV28 and TRBJ2-7, with D perhaps TRBD1 or TRBD2 (5 bases each). Germline values: CDR1 MDHEN, CDR2 SYDVKM. This CDR3 has 13 residues. Trimming left V 9 bases short and J 3 bases short, with 15 bases between. CDR3: CASESGRRYEQYF. In DNA, the CDR3 is TGTGCCAGTGAATCGGGACGCCGCTACGAGCAGTACTTC.

This clonotype has more than one count but fewer than ten. This chain joins TRBV5-4 and TRBJ2-5; D not resolved. The CDR3 sequence is 13 residues long. The V gene's germline CDR1 is SGHNT and CDR2 YYREEE (reference sequence). Trimming cost V 5 bases and J 5 bases, with 13 bases left between them. This CDR3 reads CASRPWKGETQYF. CDR3 coding DNA: TGTGCCAGCAGACCTTGGAAAGGGGAGACCCAGTACTTC. Drawing the rest from reference TRBV5-4 and TRBJ2-5, the complete variable domain is ETGVTQSPTHLIKTRGQQVTLRCSSQSGHNTVSWYQQALGQGPQFIFQYYREEENGRGNFPPRFSGLQFPNYSSELNVNALELDDSALYLCASRPWKGETQYFGPGTRLLVL.

This clonotype is classed as medium-sized. V usage is TRBV6-5 and J usage is TRBJ2-4; TRBD1 agrees at 10 bases. CDR3 length equals 16 residues. The V segment lost 4 bases and the J segment 9 bases; nucleotides outside the gene matches: 12. From germline, CDR1 is MNHEY and CDR2 SVGAGI. CDR3 loop: CASSLQSPGTGAIQYF. CDR3 coding DNA: TGTGCCAGCAGTTTACAGTCCCCCGGGACAGGGGCCATTCAGTACTTC.

This clonotype turned up a few times. The chain combines TRBV20-1 with TRBJ1-2, with D tentatively TRBD1 (6 bases). The CDR3 runs 14 residues. Trimming stripped 6 bases from V and 4 bases from J, with 18 bases between. Germline lookup yields CDR1 DFQATT and CDR2 SNEGSKA (reference sequence). In nucleotides, the CDR3 is TGCAGTGCCAACACAGGGTTGGACCTCTATGGCTACACCTTC. Translated, it gives CSANTGLDLYGYTF.

The chain employs TRBV12-3 or TRBV12-4 and TRBJ2-3; D is uncertain. This CDR3 is built from 13 residues. V lost 5 bases, J lost 2 bases, and 8 bases lay in between. CDR3 sequence reads: CASSEENTDTQYF. The CDR3 bases are TGTGCCAGCAGTGAGGAGAACACAGATACGCAGTATTTT.

In regard to this clonotype: This clone may be a read error of a much larger clone one base away. The CDR3 is CASSLAQNTGVLFF. In DNA form, the CDR3 reads TGTGCCAGCAGCTTGGCACAGAACACCGGGGTGCTGTTTTTT. This chain links TRBV5-4 with TRBJ2-2, with a weak D call TRBD2 (5 bases). The germline V gene has CDR1 SGHNT and CDR2 YYREEE (reference sequence). The CDR3 runs 14 residues.

Relative to its sample, this clonotype is medium-sized. V and J are TRBV13 and TRBJ2-5; perhaps TRBD2 as D (5 bases). Germline CDR1 is PRHDT and CDR2 is FYEKMQ (reference sequence). The CDR3 is 15 amino acids. Trimming cost V 1 base and J 4 bases, with 13 bases left between them. The CDR3 reads CASSLVASSSETQYF. DNA of the CDR3: TGTGCCAGCAGCTTAGTGGCTAGCAGTTCAGAGACCCAGTACTTC.

This clonotype qualifies as medium-sized (0.01 to 0.1%). This rearrangement joins TRBV19 to TRBJ1-5; possibly TRBD1 for D (6 bases). The CDR3 has 15 amino acids. From germline, CDR1 is LNHDA and CDR2 SQIVND (reference sequence). V was pared by 6 bases and J by 0 bases, with 12 bases between. CDR3 DNA: TGTGCCAGTAGCGAGACAGGTCATAGCAATCAGCCCCAGCATTTT. Its translation: CASSETGHSNQPQHF.